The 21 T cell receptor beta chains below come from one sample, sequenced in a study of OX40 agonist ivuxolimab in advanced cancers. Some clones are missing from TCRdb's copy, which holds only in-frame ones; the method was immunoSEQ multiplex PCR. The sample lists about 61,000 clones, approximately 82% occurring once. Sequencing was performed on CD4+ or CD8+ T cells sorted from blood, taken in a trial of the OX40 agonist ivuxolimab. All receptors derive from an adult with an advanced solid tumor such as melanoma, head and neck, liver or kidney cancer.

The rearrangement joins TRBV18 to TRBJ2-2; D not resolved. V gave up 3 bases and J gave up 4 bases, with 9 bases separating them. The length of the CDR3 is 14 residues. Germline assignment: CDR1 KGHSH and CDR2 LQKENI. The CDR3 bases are TGTGCCAGCTCACCCGTCCTGTCCACCGGGGAGCTGTTTTTT. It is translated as CASSPVLSTGELFF.

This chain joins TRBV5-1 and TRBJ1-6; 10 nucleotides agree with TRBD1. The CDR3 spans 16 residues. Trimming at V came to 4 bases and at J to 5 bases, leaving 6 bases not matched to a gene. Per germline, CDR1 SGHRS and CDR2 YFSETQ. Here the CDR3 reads CASSGEGTGDNSPLHF. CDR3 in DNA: TGCGCCAGCAGCGGTGAAGGGACAGGGGATAATTCACCCCTCCACTTT.

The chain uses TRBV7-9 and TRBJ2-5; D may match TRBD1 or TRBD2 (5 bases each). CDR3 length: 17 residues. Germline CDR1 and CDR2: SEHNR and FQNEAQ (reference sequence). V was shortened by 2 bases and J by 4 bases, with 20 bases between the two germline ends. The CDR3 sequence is CASSLNFGTQIPETQYF. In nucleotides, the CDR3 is TGTGCCAGCAGCTTAAATTTCGGGACCCAAATTCCAGAGACCCAGTACTTC. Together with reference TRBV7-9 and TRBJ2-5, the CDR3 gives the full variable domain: DTGVSQNPRHKITKRGQNVTFRCDPISEHNRLYWYRQTLGQGPEFLTYFQNEAQLEKSRLLSDRFSAERPKGSFSTLEIQRTEQGDSAMYLCASSLNFGTQIPETQYFGPGTRLLVL.

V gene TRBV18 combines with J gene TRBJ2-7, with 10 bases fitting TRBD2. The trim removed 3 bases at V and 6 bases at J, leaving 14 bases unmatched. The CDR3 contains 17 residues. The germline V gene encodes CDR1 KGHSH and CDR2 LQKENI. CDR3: CASSPRGMASGSPEQYF. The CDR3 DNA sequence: TGTGCCAGCTCACCCCGAGGGATGGCTAGCGGGAGCCCCGAGCAGTACTTC.

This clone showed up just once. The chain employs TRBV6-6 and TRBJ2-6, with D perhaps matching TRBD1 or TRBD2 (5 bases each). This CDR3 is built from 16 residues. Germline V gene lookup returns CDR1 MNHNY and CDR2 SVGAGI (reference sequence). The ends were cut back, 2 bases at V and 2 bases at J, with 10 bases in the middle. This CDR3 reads CASSYDRGAGANVLTF. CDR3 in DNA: TGTGCCAGCAGTTACGACCGAGGGGCTGGGGCCAACGTCCTGACTTTC.

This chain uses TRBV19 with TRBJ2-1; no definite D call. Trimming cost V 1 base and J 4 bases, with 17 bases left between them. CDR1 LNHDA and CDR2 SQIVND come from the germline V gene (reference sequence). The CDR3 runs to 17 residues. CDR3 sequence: CASSIVGISSRYNEQFF. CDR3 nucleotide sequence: TGTGCCAGTAGTATAGTGGGTATTTCTTCTAGGTACAATGAGCAGTTCTTC.

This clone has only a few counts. CDR3 sequence (DNA): TGTGCCAGCAGCTTGGGGACTAGCGGGAGTTGGAATGAGCAGTTCTTC. This sequence encodes CASSLGTSGSWNEQFF. This chain uses TRBV5-4 with TRBJ2-1; the match to TRBD2 covers 13 bases. V was pared by 0 bases and J by 7 bases, with 4 bases of the junction left unmatched. The CDR3 loop spans 16 amino acids. CDR1 and CDR2 (germline): SGHNT, YYREEE (reference sequence). The entire variable domain, with the rest obtained from reference TRBV5-4 and TRBJ2-1, is as follows: ETGVTQSPTHLIKTRGQQVTLRCSSQSGHNTVSWYQQALGQGPQFIFQYYREEENGRGNFPPRFSGLQFPNYSSELNVNALELDDSALYLCASSLGTSGSWNEQFFGPGTRLTVL.

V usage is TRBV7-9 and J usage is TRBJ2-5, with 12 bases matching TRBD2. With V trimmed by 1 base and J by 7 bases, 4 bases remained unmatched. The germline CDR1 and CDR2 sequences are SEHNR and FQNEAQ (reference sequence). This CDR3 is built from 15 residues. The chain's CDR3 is CASSLGLAGDGTQYF. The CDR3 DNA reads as TGTGCCAGCAGCTTAGGACTAGCGGGAGACGGGACCCAGTACTTC.

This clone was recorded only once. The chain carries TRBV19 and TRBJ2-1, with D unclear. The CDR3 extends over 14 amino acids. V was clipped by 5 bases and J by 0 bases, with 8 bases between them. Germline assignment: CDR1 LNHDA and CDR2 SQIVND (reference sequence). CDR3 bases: TGTGCCAGTAGTTCCGATGCCTCCTACAATGAGCAGTTCTTC. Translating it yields CASSSDASYNEQFF.

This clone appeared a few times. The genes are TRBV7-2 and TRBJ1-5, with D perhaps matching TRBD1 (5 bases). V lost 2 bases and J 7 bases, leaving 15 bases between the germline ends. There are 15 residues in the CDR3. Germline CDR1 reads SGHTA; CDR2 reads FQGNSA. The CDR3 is CASSLKWGGTQPQHF. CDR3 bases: TGTGCCAGCAGCTTAAAGTGGGGGGGTACCCAGCCCCAGCATTTT.

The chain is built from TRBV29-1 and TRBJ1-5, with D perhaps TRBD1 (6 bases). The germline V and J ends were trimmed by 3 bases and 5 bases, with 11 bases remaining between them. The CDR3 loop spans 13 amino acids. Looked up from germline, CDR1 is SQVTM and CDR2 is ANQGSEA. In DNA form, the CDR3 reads TGCAGCGTTGACTATGGGGGCGATCAGCCCCAGCATTTT. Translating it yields CSVDYGGDQPQHF.

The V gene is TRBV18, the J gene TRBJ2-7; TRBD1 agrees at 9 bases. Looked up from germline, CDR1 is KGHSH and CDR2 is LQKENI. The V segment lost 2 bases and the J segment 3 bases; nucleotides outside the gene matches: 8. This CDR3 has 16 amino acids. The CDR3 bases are TGTGCCAGCTCACCATTATTTGGGGGACAGGGCTACGAGCAGTACTTC. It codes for CASSPLFGGQGYEQYF.

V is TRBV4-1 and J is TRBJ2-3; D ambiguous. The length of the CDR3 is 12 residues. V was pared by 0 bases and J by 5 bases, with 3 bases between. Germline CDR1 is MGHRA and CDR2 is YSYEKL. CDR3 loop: CASSQDGDTQYF. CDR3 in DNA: TGCGCCAGCAGCCAAGACGGAGATACGCAGTATTTT.

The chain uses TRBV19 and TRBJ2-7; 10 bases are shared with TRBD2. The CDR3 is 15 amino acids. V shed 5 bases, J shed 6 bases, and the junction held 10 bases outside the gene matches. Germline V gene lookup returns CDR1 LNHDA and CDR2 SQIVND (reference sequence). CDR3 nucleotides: TGTGCCAGTAGTTTGCTAGCGGGAGAAAGTCGCGAGCAGTACTTC. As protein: CASSLLAGESREQYF.

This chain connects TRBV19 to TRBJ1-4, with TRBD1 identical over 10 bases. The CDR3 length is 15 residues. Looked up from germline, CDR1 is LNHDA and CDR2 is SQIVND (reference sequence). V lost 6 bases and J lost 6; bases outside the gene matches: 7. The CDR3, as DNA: TGTGCCAGTAGGCAATCCGGGACAGGGGATGAAAAACTGTTTTTT. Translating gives CASRQSGTGDEKLFF.

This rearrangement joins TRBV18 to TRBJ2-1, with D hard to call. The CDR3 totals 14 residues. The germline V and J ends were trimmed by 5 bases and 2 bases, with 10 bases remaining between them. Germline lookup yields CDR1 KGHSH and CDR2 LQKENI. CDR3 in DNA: TGTGCCAGCTCAGATATAGGGACCTACAATGAGCAGTTCTTC. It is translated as CASSDIGTYNEQFF.

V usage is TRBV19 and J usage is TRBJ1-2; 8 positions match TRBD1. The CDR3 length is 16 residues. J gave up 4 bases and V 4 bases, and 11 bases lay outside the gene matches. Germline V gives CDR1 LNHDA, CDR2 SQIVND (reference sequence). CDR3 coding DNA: TGTGCCAGTAGTAAGATCGCAGGGGGCGTCATCTATGGCTACACCTTC. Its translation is CASSKIAGGVIYGYTF.

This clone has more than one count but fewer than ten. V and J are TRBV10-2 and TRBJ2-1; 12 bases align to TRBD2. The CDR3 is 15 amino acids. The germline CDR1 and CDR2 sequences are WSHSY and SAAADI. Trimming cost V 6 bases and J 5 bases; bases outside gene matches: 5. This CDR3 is CASSVTSGGNNEQFF. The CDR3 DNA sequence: TGCGCCAGCAGCGTGACTAGCGGGGGCAACAATGAGCAGTTCTTC.

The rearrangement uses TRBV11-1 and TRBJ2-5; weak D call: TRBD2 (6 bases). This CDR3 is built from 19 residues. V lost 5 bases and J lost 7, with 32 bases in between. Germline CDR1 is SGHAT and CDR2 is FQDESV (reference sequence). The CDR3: CASSLLRSPLRSHGGTQYF. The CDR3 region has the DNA TGTGCCAGCAGCCTGCTTAGGTCCCCCTTGCGGTCCCACGGGGGGACCCAGTACTTC.

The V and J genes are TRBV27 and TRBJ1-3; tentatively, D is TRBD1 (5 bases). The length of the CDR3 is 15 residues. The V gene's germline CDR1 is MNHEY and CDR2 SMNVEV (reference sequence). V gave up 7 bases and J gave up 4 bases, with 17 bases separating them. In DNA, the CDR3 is TGTGCCAGCACTACCCTCGCGGGGGAAGGAAACACCATATATTTT. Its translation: CASTTLAGEGNTIYF.

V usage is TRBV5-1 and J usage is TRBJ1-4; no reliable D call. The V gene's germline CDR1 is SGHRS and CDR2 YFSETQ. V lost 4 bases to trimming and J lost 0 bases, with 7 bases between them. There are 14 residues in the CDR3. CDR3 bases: TGCGCCAGCAGCGGTTCAACAACTAATGAAAAACTGTTTTTT. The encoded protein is CASSGSTTNEKLFF.